This TCR beta chain is drawn from a study of cytomegalovirus exposure and HLA in healthy donors. While unrecorded immune exposures were likely, the donors were nominally healthy when sampled. Study-level findings and limits: For most TCR beta V segments, an earlier analysis put the productive rate at about 90% or about 30% of the time.

In regard to this clone: Its antigen is not identified.

There are 16 residues in the CDR3. Germline values: CDR1 SGHRS, CDR2 YFSETQ. V was pared by 4 bases and J by 5 bases, with 12 bases of the junction left unmatched. The study ran its PCR with 60 Vbeta and 13 Jbeta primers. Sequenced by immunoSEQ multiplex PCR; TCRdb stores in-frame clones only, minus some. This sample has approximately 73,000 clones, with 79% found just once. The clonotype was recovered from a woman aged 40 to 49 in good health and CMV-seropositive. J is TRBJ1-2 and V is TRBV5-1; 9 bases map to TRBD1. The source material was PBMCs. CDR3 amino acids: CASSPTPDRGGYGYTF. The DNA of the CDR3 is TGCGCCAGCAGCCCGACCCCAGACAGGGGGGGGTATGGCTACACCTTC.